Reported below is one TCR beta chain. The target antigen is unknown. A second PCR of 7 to 11 cycles used a sample-barcoded 5' primer and a J-beta primer mix. Tagging of each cDNA molecule was performed by a template-switch adaptor with 12 random nucleotides. Using its own MiXCR run on the 5' RACE reads, TCRdb lists one record per CDR3 protein. The table lists 1.4 million to 1.5 million distinct CDR3 sequences, roughly 45% of them singletons, with under 8% in the top ten. CDR3 length: 17 amino acids. The germline V gene encodes CDR1 SQVTM and CDR2 ANQGSEA. V lost 2 bases and J lost 11, with 30 bases in between. This sample was included in a study of blood T cells in healthy people across ages. Study-level findings and limits: PBMC samples, being unsorted, prevented any conclusive comparison of naive and antigen-experienced cells.

The rearrangement links TRBV29-1 to TRBJ2-5; D unclear. Sequenced sample: blood. The receptor was isolated from a young woman in good health. CDR3: CSVEPNSDGRIYNEQYF. In DNA form, the CDR3 reads TGCAGCGTTGAACCCAATTCCGACGGACGGATCTACAATGAGCAGTACTTC. Looking up the rest from reference TRBV29-1 and TRBJ2-5 gives the full variable domain: SAVISQKPSRDICQRGTSLTIQCQVDSQVTMMFWYRQQPGQSLTLIATANQGSEATYESGFVIDKFPISRPNLTFSTLTVSNMSPEDSSIYLCSVEPNSDGRIYNEQYFGPGTRLLVL.